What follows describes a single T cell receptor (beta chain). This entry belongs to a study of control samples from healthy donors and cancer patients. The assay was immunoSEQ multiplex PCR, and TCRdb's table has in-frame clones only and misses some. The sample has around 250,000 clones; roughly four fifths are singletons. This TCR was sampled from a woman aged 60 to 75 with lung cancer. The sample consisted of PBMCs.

The CDR3 spells CASSTAGAIYNEQFF. For the CDR3, the DNA is TGTGCCAGTAGTACGGCGGGTGCGATATACAATGAGCAGTTCTTC. The chain combines TRBV19 with TRBJ2-1, with D maybe TRBD2 (5 bases). Germline V gene lookup returns CDR1 LNHDA and CDR2 SQIVND (reference sequence). The CDR3 is 15 residues long. Trimming cost V 4 bases and J 4 bases, with 14 bases left between them.